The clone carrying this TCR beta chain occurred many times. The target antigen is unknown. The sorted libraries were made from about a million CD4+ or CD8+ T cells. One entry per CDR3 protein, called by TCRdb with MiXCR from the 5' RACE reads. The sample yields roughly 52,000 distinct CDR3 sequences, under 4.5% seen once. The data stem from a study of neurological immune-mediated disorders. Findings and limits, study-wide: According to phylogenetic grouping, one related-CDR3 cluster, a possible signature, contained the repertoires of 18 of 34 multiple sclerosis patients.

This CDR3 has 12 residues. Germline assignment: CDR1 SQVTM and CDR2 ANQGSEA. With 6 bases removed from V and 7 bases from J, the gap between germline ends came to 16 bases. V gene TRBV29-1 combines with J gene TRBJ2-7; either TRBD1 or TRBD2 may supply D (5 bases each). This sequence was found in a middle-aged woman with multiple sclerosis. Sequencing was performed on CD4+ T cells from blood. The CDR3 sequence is CSVAFGGEEQYF. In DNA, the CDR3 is TGCAGCGTAGCCTTTGGGGGAGAAGAGCAGTACTTC.